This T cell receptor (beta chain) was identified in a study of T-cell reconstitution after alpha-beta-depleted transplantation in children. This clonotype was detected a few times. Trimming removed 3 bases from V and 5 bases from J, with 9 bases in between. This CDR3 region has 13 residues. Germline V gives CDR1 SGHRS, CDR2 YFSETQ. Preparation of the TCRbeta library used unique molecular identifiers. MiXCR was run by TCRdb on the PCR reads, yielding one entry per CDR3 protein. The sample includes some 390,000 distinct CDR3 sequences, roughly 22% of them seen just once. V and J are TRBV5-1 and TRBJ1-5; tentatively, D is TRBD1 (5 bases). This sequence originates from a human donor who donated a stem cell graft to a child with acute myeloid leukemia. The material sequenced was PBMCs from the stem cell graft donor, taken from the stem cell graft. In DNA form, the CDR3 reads TGCGCCAGCAGCTGGGGGAGTGATCAGCCCCAGCATTTT. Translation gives CASSWGSDQPQHF.